These T cell receptor beta chains were read from a single sample in a study of blood T cell repertoires in COVID-19. Assay used: immunoSEQ multiplex PCR; TCRdb lists only in-frame clones, some missing. The sample carries a few hundred thousand clones, around 90% recorded once. The material sequenced was peripheral blood. These receptors came from a man between 18 and 35 years old who had recovered from COVID-19. The CDR3 runs from the conserved cysteine through the conserved F or W. The D gene is left open where the match is weak. Size is stated for part of the rows, as once, few or many counts, or as a class when the clone is expanded.

>TRBD1|TRBV13|.
CASSLRTGGDQPQHF
>.|TRBV9|.
CASSVGQDSGNTIYF
>.|TRBV7-9|.
CASSLNPYGYTF
>.|TRBV12-5|.
CASGLYGGGGTEAFF
>TRBD1|TRBV7-9|once
CASSPGQGDYGYTF
>TRBD1|TRBV5-4|.
CASSLASGQGGIGGYTF
>.|TRBV5-4|.
CASSLTGASNEQFF
>TRBD2|TRBV6-5|.
CASSYSTSGEQFF
>TRBD1|TRBV19|.
CASSDRGPGANVLTF
>.|TRBV29-1|.
CSVVGGAGPHGDTQYF
>.|TRBV5-5|once
CASSLDPGGKKNNEQFF
>TRBD1|TRBV29-1|.
CSGRETGGVGTEAFF
>TRBD2|TRBV6-5|.
CASSSIAGPYNEQFF
>TRBD2|TRBV11-2|.
CASSLVGTSNQYEQYF
>.|TRBV5-1|few
CASSLTSPGFNYGYTF
>.|TRBV2|.
CAALWGPSMDTEAFF
>.|TRBV10-3|.
CAISLLELDEQYF
>.|TRBV7-2|.
CASSLLRETQYF
>.|TRBV15|.
CATSRERSYEQYF
>.|TRBV27|.
CASSLARESTEAFF
>TRBD2|TRBV6-1|.
CASTEGLAGGPGELFF
>.|TRBV4-2|.
CASSQDLAQLGNGYTF
>.|TRBV21-1|.
CASSKQEVGTGEVRTEAFF
>.|TRBV9|.
CASSFGGVDHEQYF
>.|TRBV4-1|.
CASSQGAKQFF
>TRBD2|TRBV29-1|.
CSVVLGTSGANTGELFF
>.|TRBV29-1|.
CSVEGMSPGIYGYTF
>.|TRBV6-5|.
CASSPRQLTGELFF
>TRBD2|TRBV12-3/TRBV12-4|.
CASTLAAQEAQYF
>TRBD1|TRBV12-3/TRBV12-4|.
CASRKGQSYGYTF
>TRBD2|TRBV6-1|.
CASSATSGGGTDTQYF
>.|TRBV7-2|.
CASSFSGGTDTQYF
>.|TRBV5-1|.
CASSLQVVDAEQYF
>.|TRBV5-1|.
CASSLVAGLYQPQHF
>.|TRBV4-1|.
CASSLRFGPVMDNEQFF
>TRBD1|TRBV27|once
CASSAGQRAEAFF
>TRBD1|TRBV25-1|.
CASSPGQGTYEQYF
>.|TRBV9|.
CASSAGTLNTEAFF
>TRBD2|TRBV5-4|.
CASSAGLAGDGFNEQYF
>TRBD2|TRBV4-1|once
CASSPGLAAITYEQYF
>TRBD1|TRBV7-9|.
CASSLPTDRANSNYGYTF
>TRBD1|TRBV7-9|many
CASSPPDRGDEKLFF
>.|TRBV27|.
CASGHSDSYEQYF
>TRBD1|TRBV11-2|.
CASSSQGATGELFF
>.|TRBV19|.
CASKRGGLRETQYF
>TRBD2|TRBV11-2|.
CASKSGTSGRVPSIEQYF
>.|TRBV6-6|.
CASSLRPSGDSNQPQHF
>.|TRBV7-6|.
CASSLGPGLATF